These T cell receptor beta chains were read from a single sample in a study of T cell responses to AZD1222 COVID-19 vaccine. Clones were read by immunoSEQ multiplex PCR, and TCRdb kept only the in-frame ones, dropping some. This sample has about 50,000 clones, with roughly 88% found just once. Sequencing was performed on peripheral blood, taken on day 0 of AZD1222 vaccination. The receptors shown here come from an adult in good health. CDR3s include the opening cysteine and the closing phenylalanine or tryptophan. Each record gives: D gene, V gene, CDR3 length, J gene, clone size, CDR3 DNA, CDR3 protein. The D gene is left open where the match is weak. Only part of the rows carry a size: once, few, many, or a class if the clone is expanded.

D gene: TRBD1
V gene: TRBV7-2
CDR3 length: 12
J gene: TRBJ1-4
clone size: NA
CDR3 DNA: TGTGCCAGCAGTAGGACAGGCGGAAAACTGTTTTTT
CDR3 protein: CASSRTGGKLFF

D gene: TRBD1
V gene: TRBV18
CDR3 length: 16
J gene: TRBJ1-6
clone size: NA
CDR3 DNA: TGTGCCAGCTCACCACTCACAGGGGGCGCGGATTCACCCCTCCACTTT
CDR3 protein: CASSPLTGGADSPLHF

D gene: NA
V gene: TRBV3-1/TRBV3-2
CDR3 length: 15
J gene: TRBJ2-7
clone size: NA
CDR3 DNA: TGTGCCAGCAGCCCCCCCGGGACCCCTGATTACGAGCAGTACTTC
CDR3 protein: CASSPPGTPDYEQYF

D gene: TRBD2
V gene: TRBV19
CDR3 length: 17
J gene: TRBJ2-3
clone size: NA
CDR3 DNA: TGTGCCAGTAGGAGGACTAGCGGGAGGAGCGGCACAGATACGCAGTATTTT
CDR3 protein: CASRRTSGRSGTDTQYF

D gene: TRBD2
V gene: TRBV5-6
CDR3 length: 17
J gene: TRBJ2-1
clone size: NA
CDR3 DNA: TGTGCCAGCAGCTTGATCCCTCGAGCGGGAGGGCGGTATGAGCAGTTCTTC
CDR3 protein: CASSLIPRAGGRYEQFF

D gene: TRBD1
V gene: TRBV9
CDR3 length: 16
J gene: TRBJ1-2
clone size: NA
CDR3 DNA: TGTGCCAGCAGCGTAGGGGGGACAGGAACTAACTATGGCTACACCTTC
CDR3 protein: CASSVGGTGTNYGYTF

D gene: NA
V gene: TRBV2
CDR3 length: 18
J gene: TRBJ1-3
clone size: NA
CDR3 DNA: TGTGCCAGCAGTCGATCCCGTTCCACACAGGGCTCTGGAAACACCATATATTTT
CDR3 protein: CASSRSRSTQGSGNTIYF

D gene: TRBD2
V gene: TRBV13
CDR3 length: 17
J gene: TRBJ2-1
clone size: NA
CDR3 DNA: TGTGCCAGCAGCTTAAGCCTGTCGCTAGCGGGAAAGAATGAGCAGTTCTTC
CDR3 protein: CASSLSLSLAGKNEQFF

D gene: TRBD2
V gene: TRBV2
CDR3 length: 16
J gene: TRBJ2-4
clone size: NA
CDR3 DNA: TGTGCCAGCATGCGGGAGGTCGGTATAGCCAAAAACATTCAGTACTTC
CDR3 protein: CASMREVGIAKNIQYF

D gene: NA
V gene: TRBV27
CDR3 length: 16
J gene: TRBJ1-2
clone size: once
CDR3 DNA: TGTGCCAGCAGTTTGACAGCAATGAGTTTTAACTATGGCTACACCTTC
CDR3 protein: CASSLTAMSFNYGYTF

D gene: TRBD1
V gene: TRBV6-1
CDR3 length: 16
J gene: TRBJ1-2
clone size: NA
CDR3 DNA: TGTGCCAGCAGGGAACAGGGGCCCCCTCTAAGCTATGGCTACACCTTC
CDR3 protein: CASREQGPPLSYGYTF

D gene: NA
V gene: TRBV10-1
CDR3 length: 15
J gene: TRBJ1-3
clone size: once
CDR3 DNA: TGCGCCAGCAGTGAGTCTGGGGCACTTGGAAACACCATATATTTT
CDR3 protein: CASSESGALGNTIYF

D gene: NA
V gene: TRBV19
CDR3 length: 15
J gene: TRBJ1-1
clone size: NA
CDR3 DNA: TGTGCCAGTACCCTAGGACGGGAATCGGACACTGAAGCTTTCTTT
CDR3 protein: CASTLGRESDTEAFF

D gene: NA
V gene: TRBV18
CDR3 length: 15
J gene: TRBJ1-3
clone size: NA
CDR3 DNA: TGTGCCAGCTCACCAGGGGCCAGCTCTGGAAACACCATATATTTT
CDR3 protein: CASSPGASSGNTIYF

D gene: NA
V gene: TRBV10-3
CDR3 length: 13
J gene: TRBJ2-1
clone size: NA
CDR3 DNA: TGTGCCATCAGTGATCCGCCAGGGTTTGAGCAGTTCTTC
CDR3 protein: CAISDPPGFEQFF

D gene: TRBD1
V gene: TRBV7-2
CDR3 length: 14
J gene: TRBJ1-1
clone size: NA
CDR3 DNA: TGTGCCAGCAGCTTAAACAGGGGGAACACTGAAGCTTTCTTT
CDR3 protein: CASSLNRGNTEAFF

D gene: TRBD1
V gene: TRBV24-1
CDR3 length: 15
J gene: TRBJ2-3
clone size: NA
CDR3 DNA: TGTGCCACCAGTGAATCTGGACAGGGCCCAGATACGCAGTATTTT
CDR3 protein: CATSESGQGPDTQYF

D gene: NA
V gene: TRBV19
CDR3 length: 15
J gene: TRBJ1-1
clone size: NA
CDR3 DNA: TGTGCCAGTACCCCAGGTGGGGGCTGGGGCACTGAAGCTTTCTTT
CDR3 protein: CASTPGGGWGTEAFF

D gene: NA
V gene: TRBV5-4
CDR3 length: 15
J gene: TRBJ2-3
clone size: NA
CDR3 DNA: TGTGCCAGCAGCTCCCAGGAGCGTAGCACAGATACGCAGTATTTT
CDR3 protein: CASSSQERSTDTQYF

D gene: NA
V gene: TRBV5-1
CDR3 length: 15
J gene: TRBJ2-2
clone size: NA
CDR3 DNA: TGCGCCAGCAGCGCGGGACAGTGGAACACCGGGGAGCTGTTTTTT
CDR3 protein: CASSAGQWNTGELFF

D gene: TRBD2
V gene: TRBV29-1
CDR3 length: 14
J gene: TRBJ2-6
clone size: NA
CDR3 DNA: TGCAGCGTGGGGGGGTCGACTGGGGCCAACGTCCTGACTTTC
CDR3 protein: CSVGGSTGANVLTF

D gene: NA
V gene: TRBV14
CDR3 length: 14
J gene: TRBJ1-1
clone size: NA
CDR3 DNA: TGTGCCAGCAGCCAAGAGTCGCAGTACACTGAAGCTTTCTTT
CDR3 protein: CASSQESQYTEAFF

D gene: NA
V gene: TRBV3-1/TRBV3-2
CDR3 length: 14
J gene: TRBJ1-1
clone size: NA
CDR3 DNA: TGTGCCAGCAGCCGGGGGGGATTGGGCACTGAAGCTTTCTTT
CDR3 protein: CASSRGGLGTEAFF

D gene: TRBD1
V gene: TRBV6-2/TRBV6-3
CDR3 length: 18
J gene: TRBJ1-2
clone size: NA
CDR3 DNA: TGTGCCAGCAGTTACAGAGTGGGACAGAGCCAAAAGAACTATGGCTACACCTTC
CDR3 protein: CASSYRVGQSQKNYGYTF

D gene: NA
V gene: TRBV10-3
CDR3 length: 14
J gene: TRBJ1-5
clone size: NA
CDR3 DNA: TGTGCCAGCGACGGGGGGGATAGCAATCAGCCCCAGCATTTT
CDR3 protein: CASDGGDSNQPQHF

D gene: TRBD2
V gene: TRBV7-9
CDR3 length: 19
J gene: TRBJ2-1
clone size: NA
CDR3 DNA: TGTGCCAGCAGCTTAGAAAGACTAGCGGGAGGGGGAACCTACAATGAGCAGTTCTTC
CDR3 protein: CASSLERLAGGGTYNEQFF

D gene: NA
V gene: TRBV7-3
CDR3 length: 14
J gene: TRBJ2-3
clone size: NA
CDR3 DNA: TGTGCCAGCAGCTTAGCGGGCAGCACAGATACGCAGTATTTT
CDR3 protein: CASSLAGSTDTQYF

D gene: TRBD2
V gene: TRBV12-5
CDR3 length: 15
J gene: TRBJ2-3
clone size: once
CDR3 DNA: TGTGCTAGTGGTATAGTGGGAGGGCCGACAGATACGCAGTATTTT
CDR3 protein: CASGIVGGPTDTQYF

D gene: TRBD2
V gene: TRBV2
CDR3 length: 16
J gene: TRBJ2-2
clone size: once
CDR3 DNA: TGTGCCAGCAGGAATCTAGCGGGAGGGGAGACCGGGGAGCTGTTTTTT
CDR3 protein: CASRNLAGGETGELFF

D gene: NA
V gene: TRBV7-8
CDR3 length: 14
J gene: TRBJ1-3
clone size: NA
CDR3 DNA: TGTGCCAGCAGCTTAGCCCCTGCTGGAAACACCATATATTTT
CDR3 protein: CASSLAPAGNTIYF

D gene: NA
V gene: TRBV5-6
CDR3 length: 11
J gene: TRBJ2-5
clone size: NA
CDR3 DNA: TGTGCCAGCAGCTCGGGGGAGACCCAGTACTTC
CDR3 protein: CASSSGETQYF

D gene: TRBD1
V gene: TRBV13
CDR3 length: 13
J gene: TRBJ1-1
clone size: NA
CDR3 DNA: TGTGCCAGCAGTCGGGACAGGGGCACTGAAGCTTTCTTT
CDR3 protein: CASSRDRGTEAFF

D gene: TRBD1
V gene: TRBV12-3/TRBV12-4
CDR3 length: 13
J gene: TRBJ1-1
clone size: NA
CDR3 DNA: TGTGCCAGCACTTTGGGCCACAGGGGTGAAGCTTTCTTT
CDR3 protein: CASTLGHRGEAFF

D gene: NA
V gene: TRBV5-4
CDR3 length: 13
J gene: TRBJ2-1
clone size: NA
CDR3 DNA: TGTGCCAGCAGCTTGACAGGGAACAATGAGCAGTTCTTC
CDR3 protein: CASSLTGNNEQFF

D gene: NA
V gene: TRBV19
CDR3 length: 16
J gene: TRBJ2-1
clone size: NA
CDR3 DNA: TGTGCCAGTAGTATACGCCCGGGACTCCGGAGGGATGAGCAGTTCTTC
CDR3 protein: CASSIRPGLRRDEQFF

D gene: NA
V gene: TRBV5-6
CDR3 length: 14
J gene: TRBJ2-3
clone size: NA
CDR3 DNA: TGTGCCACCACGCTTCTAGGGCGCACAGATACGCAGTATTTT
CDR3 protein: CATTLLGRTDTQYF

D gene: NA
V gene: TRBV30
CDR3 length: 13
J gene: TRBJ1-5
clone size: NA
CDR3 DNA: TGTGCCTGGAGTGTTACCCAAAGCCAGCCCCAGCATTTT
CDR3 protein: CAWSVTQSQPQHF

D gene: NA
V gene: TRBV2
CDR3 length: 15
J gene: TRBJ1-1
clone size: NA
CDR3 DNA: TGTGCCAGCAGTGTCAGGGTAGACATGAACACTGAAGCTTTCTTT
CDR3 protein: CASSVRVDMNTEAFF

D gene: TRBD1
V gene: TRBV5-5
CDR3 length: 14
J gene: TRBJ1-2
clone size: NA
CDR3 DNA: TGTGCCAGCAGCCACCAGACAGGGAACTATGGCTACACCTTC
CDR3 protein: CASSHQTGNYGYTF

D gene: NA
V gene: TRBV12-5
CDR3 length: 14
J gene: TRBJ2-2
clone size: NA
CDR3 DNA: TGTGCTAGTGGTCCCACTGGGGAGTCCGGGGAGCTGTTTTTT
CDR3 protein: CASGPTGESGELFF

D gene: TRBD1
V gene: TRBV7-2
CDR3 length: 13
J gene: TRBJ1-4
clone size: NA
CDR3 DNA: TGTGCCAGCAGCAATCGTCAGGGGGCAAAACTGTTTTTT
CDR3 protein: CASSNRQGAKLFF

D gene: TRBD1
V gene: TRBV5-4
CDR3 length: 15
J gene: TRBJ2-2
clone size: few
CDR3 DNA: TGTGCCAGCAGCTCCGGGACAGGGATCACCGGGGAGCTGTTTTTT
CDR3 protein: CASSSGTGITGELFF

D gene: NA
V gene: TRBV28
CDR3 length: 18
J gene: TRBJ2-1
clone size: NA
CDR3 DNA: TGTGCCAGCAGTTTAATGGGGCTAGCACCGAGCTCCTACAATGAGCAGTTCTTC
CDR3 protein: CASSLMGLAPSSYNEQFF

D gene: NA
V gene: TRBV6-1
CDR3 length: 16
J gene: TRBJ2-7
clone size: NA
CDR3 DNA: TGTGCCAGCAGTGAAGAGGTCGGGACCTCTTCCTACGAGCAGTACTTC
CDR3 protein: CASSEEVGTSSYEQYF

D gene: NA
V gene: TRBV4-2
CDR3 length: 16
J gene: TRBJ1-3
clone size: NA
CDR3 DNA: TGTGCCAGCAGAAGGGGGACTTCCAACTCTGGAAACACCATATATTTT
CDR3 protein: CASRRGTSNSGNTIYF

D gene: NA
V gene: TRBV15
CDR3 length: 15
J gene: TRBJ1-5
clone size: NA
CDR3 DNA: TGTGCCACCAGCAGAGAAAATTATCGAAATCAGCCCCAGCATTTT
CDR3 protein: CATSRENYRNQPQHF

D gene: NA
V gene: TRBV21-1
CDR3 length: 15
J gene: TRBJ2-1
clone size: NA
CDR3 DNA: TGTGCCAGCAGCAACGGCGGAGCGGAGTACAATGAGCAGTTCTTC
CDR3 protein: CASSNGGAEYNEQFF

D gene: NA
V gene: TRBV21-1
CDR3 length: 17
J gene: TRBJ1-1
clone size: NA
CDR3 DNA: TGTGCCAGCAGCAATGGGCGTGGGACAGACACGAACACTGAAGCTTTCTTT
CDR3 protein: CASSNGRGTDTNTEAFF

D gene: NA
V gene: TRBV30
CDR3 length: 14
J gene: TRBJ2-5
clone size: NA
CDR3 DNA: TGTGCCTGGAGTCGTCGGCGGGTAAAAGAGACCCAGTACTTC
CDR3 protein: CAWSRRRVKETQYF

D gene: NA
V gene: TRBV7-9
CDR3 length: 12
J gene: TRBJ1-5
clone size: NA
CDR3 DNA: TGTGCCAGCAGCTTACTGAATCAGCCCCAGCATTTT
CDR3 protein: CASSLLNQPQHF

D gene: TRBD1
V gene: TRBV15
CDR3 length: 15
J gene: TRBJ1-2
clone size: NA
CDR3 DNA: TGTGCCACCAGCAGAGATGGGACAGGGTCGCGGGGCTACACCTTC
CDR3 protein: CATSRDGTGSRGYTF

D gene: NA
V gene: TRBV11-3
CDR3 length: 16
J gene: TRBJ1-3
clone size: NA
CDR3 DNA: TGTGCCAGCAGCACCCGGGACGACAGCTCTGGAAACACCATATATTTT
CDR3 protein: CASSTRDDSSGNTIYF

D gene: NA
V gene: TRBV4-2
CDR3 length: 15
J gene: TRBJ1-5
clone size: few
CDR3 DNA: TGTGCCAGCAGCCATTCCGGGACTGGGGATCAGCCCCAGCATTTT
CDR3 protein: CASSHSGTGDQPQHF

D gene: TRBD1
V gene: TRBV28
CDR3 length: 15
J gene: TRBJ1-5
clone size: NA
CDR3 DNA: TGTGCCAGCAGGGGGGACAGGGAATACTCACAGCCCCAGCATTTT
CDR3 protein: CASRGDREYSQPQHF